Below are 7 T cell receptor beta chains sequenced from a single sample in a study of regulatory T cells in long-lasting Graves disease. The TCR beta library used iRepertoire HTBI primers with Arm-PCR amplification of CDR3. Each CDR3 protein is one row after TCRdb ran MiXCR on the multiplex PCR reads. The table shows about 500,000 distinct CDR3 sequences, with around 12% occurring only once. Time point denoted: newly diagnosed GD, antithyroid drugs for less than 3 months. Construction of the TCR library relied on RNA isolated from PBMCs. These data were likewise used in another study, on T cells in Graves' hyperthyroidism and ophthalmopathy.

The starting material was peripheral blood mononuclear cells (PBMCs), obtained at new diagnosis, from a patient treated with antithyroid drugs. These receptors all come from a woman under 40 with Graves disease.

In its sample, this clonotype was seen a few times. This chain joins TRBV9 and TRBJ2-7; D gene uncertain. The CDR3 runs 14 residues. Germline V gives CDR1 SGDLS, CDR2 YYNGEE. V was shortened by 0 bases and J by 2 bases, with 9 bases between the two germline ends. The CDR3 DNA reads TGTGCCAGCAGCGTAGACGCAGGACCCTACGAGCAGTACTTC. Protein sequence: CASSVDAGPYEQYF.

This clonotype was counted ten times or more. The rearrangement links TRBV28 to TRBJ2-4, with 12 bases matching TRBD1. This CDR3 contains 18 residues. V gave up 1 base and J gave up 3 bases; unmatched junction bases: 7. CDR1 MDHEN and CDR2 SYDVKM come from the germline V gene. The CDR3 is CASSLSGTGGLVKNIQYF. The CDR3 nucleotides are TGTGCCAGCAGTTTATCGGGGACAGGGGGCCTAGTCAAAAACATTCAGTACTTC.

Comments on this clonotype: A junction boundary mismatches the germline segment, possibly from a read error. V usage is TRBV5-1 and J usage is TRBJ2-1, with 9 bases identical to TRBD2. Germline V gene lookup returns CDR1 SGHRS and CDR2 YFSETQ. The CDR3 is 17 residues long. Here the CDR3 DNA reads TGCGCCAGCAGCACGCCAGGGGCGGGAGGGCCAAGGAATGGGCAGTTCTTC. Amino acids: CASSTPGAGGPRNGQFF.

This clonotype was counted ten times or more. The rearrangement joins TRBV6-1 to TRBJ2-2, with D unclear. The germline CDR1 and CDR2 sequences are MNHNS and SASEGT. CDR3 length: 11 residues. Trimming shortened V by 8 bases and J by 5 bases, and 6 bases separated the two germline ends. The chain's CDR3 is CASGATGELFF. For the CDR3, the DNA is TGTGCCAGCGGCGCAACCGGGGAGCTGTTTTTT.

This clonotype was recorded a few times. The chain recombines TRBV5-1 with TRBJ2-6, with 8 bases lining up with TRBD1. This CDR3 has 16 residues. The V and J ends lost 3 bases and 2 bases, in that order; junction bases with no gene match: 4. The germline gives CDR1 SGHRS, CDR2 YFSETQ. The CDR3 DNA sequence: TGCGCCAGCAGCTCGCAGGGGGCGGCTGGGGCCAACGTCCTGACTTTC. This codes for CASSSQGAAGANVLTF.

This clonotype was observed many times. This chain links TRBV18 with TRBJ1-5; no firm D call. V was clipped by 8 bases and J by 0 bases, with 8 bases between them. This CDR3 is 13 amino acids long. The germline gives CDR1 KGHSH, CDR2 LQKENI. The CDR3 here is CASSPNSNQPQHF. In DNA form, the CDR3 reads TGTGCCAGCAGTCCAAATAGCAATCAGCCCCAGCATTTT.

This clonotype has ten or more counts. The genes are TRBV4-1 and TRBJ2-1; possible D gene TRBD2, 6 bases. Trimming took off 5 bases at V and 4 bases at J, with 15 bases between the two ends. This CDR3 is built from 15 residues. CDR1 is MGHRA, CDR2 YSYEKL, per germline. This chain's CDR3 is CASSDGGTAYNEQFF. The CDR3 DNA sequence: TGCGCCAGCAGCGATGGCGGGACCGCTTACAATGAGCAGTTCTTC.